These 18 T cell receptor beta chains came from one sample sequenced in a study of early T cells in non-severe SARS-CoV-2 infection. In TCRdb, the 5' RACE reads were re-called with MiXCR into one record per CDR3 protein. There are around 80,000 distinct CDR3 sequences in the sample; roughly 12% occur only once, and around 3.6% lies in the top ten. The sample comprised whole blood. The receptors come from an adult who was a healthcare worker with PCR-confirmed SARS-CoV-2 infection or an uninfected control (not recorded which).

At least ten counts were recorded for this clonotype. The chain links TRBV20-1 to TRBJ1-5, with D hard to call. This CDR3 comprises 13 residues. Trimming took off 0 bases at V and 9 bases at J, with 12 bases between the two ends. The V gene's germline CDR1 is DFQATT and CDR2 SNEGSKA (reference sequence). The CDR3 nucleotides read TGCAGTGCTAGAGAGGCAGGCCGGGGGCCCCAGCATTTT. Protein product: CSAREAGRGPQHF.

This clonotype was recorded at least ten times. The chain is built from TRBV28 and TRBJ2-3; no definite D call. The CDR3 extends over 10 amino acids. Germline V gives CDR1 MDHEN, CDR2 SYDVKM. The V gene lost 10 bases and the J gene lost 3 bases, with 5 bases spanning the gap. CDR3: CATSTDTQYF. For the CDR3, the DNA is TGTGCCACCTCAACAGATACGCAGTATTTT.

This clonotype was seen at least ten times. V usage is TRBV19 and J usage is TRBJ2-7, with 11 nucleotides matching TRBD1. Trimming took 10 bases from V and 5 from J; bases not matched to a gene: 10. In germline, CDR1 is LNHDA, CDR2 SQIVND (reference sequence). The CDR3 totals 14 residues. The CDR3 bases are TGTGCCACCTCCCCGGACAGGGGGCTCCACGAGCAGTACTTC. As protein: CATSPDRGLHEQYF.

This clonotype has only a few counts. The gene calls are TRBV4-2 and TRBJ2-6; D unclear. The ends were cut back, 0 bases at V and 1 base at J, with 7 bases in the middle. The length of the CDR3 is 16 residues. In germline, CDR1 is LGHNA, CDR2 YNFKEQ. The CDR3 reads CASSQDLGSGANVLTF. DNA of the CDR3: TGTGCCAGCAGCCAAGATCTCGGGTCTGGGGCCAACGTCCTGACTTTC.

The rearrangement joins TRBV7-2 to TRBJ2-1; D tentatively fits TRBD1 or TRBD2 (5 bases each). The V and J ends lost 3 bases and 5 bases respectively, with 8 bases between them. CDR1 and CDR2 (germline): SGHTA, FQGNSA. This CDR3 has 13 amino acids. The CDR3 is CASSFGGNNEQFF. DNA for the CDR3: TGTGCCAGCAGCTTTGGGGGAAACAATGAGCAGTTCTTC.

This clonotype was detected many times. The chain joins TRBV30 to TRBJ2-1, with 16 bases fitting TRBD2. Germline CDR1 is GTSNPN and CDR2 is SVGIG (reference sequence). V lost 5 bases to trimming and J lost 6 bases; unmatched junction nucleotides: 4. This CDR3 spans 15 amino acids. In DNA form, the CDR3 reads TGTGCCTGGGGGGGGACTAGCGGGAGGGTCAATGAGCAGTTCTTC. Translating it yields CAWGGTSGRVNEQFF.

The chain joins TRBV20-1 to TRBJ2-5, with 16 positions matching TRBD2. The CDR3 loop spans 17 amino acids. Unmatched junction bases numbered 11, after V lost 5 bases and J lost 5 bases. The germline V gene has CDR1 DFQATT and CDR2 SNEGSKA (reference sequence). Written as DNA, the CDR3 is TGCAGTGCTGGAGGGGGACTAGCGGGAGGGCCTGGCGAGACCCAGTACTTC. Translated: CSAGGGLAGGPGETQYF.

As DNA, the CDR3 is TGTGCCAGCAGCAGGACTAGCGGGCATACCACGTACCAAGAGACCCAGTACTTC. This encodes CASSRTSGHTTYQETQYF. The chain joins TRBV7-9 to TRBJ2-5; 11 bases agree with TRBD2. With 5 bases clipped from V and 0 bases from J, the junction kept 11 bases outside the gene matches. The CDR3 is made up of 18 amino acids. Germline V gene sequence: CDR1 SEHNR, CDR2 FQNEAQ (reference sequence).

This clonotype has just a few counts. The chain couples TRBV5-1 to TRBJ2-5; 14 bases line up with TRBD2. The CDR3 consists of 17 residues. Trimming took 2 bases from V and 2 from J; bases not matched to a gene: 5. Germline V gives CDR1 SGHRS, CDR2 YFSETQ. This CDR3 reads CASSLGLAGGAQETQYF. Here the CDR3 DNA reads TGCGCCAGCAGCTTAGGACTAGCGGGAGGAGCACAAGAGACCCAGTACTTC.

The rearrangement uses TRBV28 and TRBJ2-3, with D uncertain. Trimming cost V 5 bases and J 6 bases, with 9 bases left between them. This CDR3 contains 12 residues. Germline-derived CDR1 and CDR2 are MDHEN and SYDVKM. The CDR3 bases are TGTGCCAGCAGTGGGTTGGGTGATACGCAGTATTTT. Protein sequence: CASSGLGDTQYF.

A few counts support this clonotype. The chain joins TRBV4-1 to TRBJ2-1; D might be TRBD2 (5 bases). The CDR3 is 19 residues long. Germline loops: CDR1 MGHRA, CDR2 YSYEKL. Trimming shortened V by 0 bases and J by 0 bases, and 18 bases separated the two germline ends. The CDR3, as DNA: TGCGCCAGCAGCCAAGATTCCCTTAGGACTTTTAGCTCCTACAATGAGCAGTTCTTC. Its translation is CASSQDSLRTFSSYNEQFF.

This clonotype came up many times. The gene calls are TRBV29-1 and TRBJ2-7, with D possibly TRBD1 on 6 matching bases. Germline V lookup: CDR1 SQVTM, CDR2 ANQGSEA. Trimming left V 1 base short and J 0 bases short, with 7 bases between. This CDR3 spans 13 amino acids. CDR3 region: CSVEGDTSYEQYF. The CDR3 coding sequence is TGCAGCGTTGAAGGGGACACCTCCTACGAGCAGTACTTC.

The V gene is TRBV18, the J gene TRBJ1-1, with 12 bases lining up with TRBD1. J lost 7 bases, V lost 7 bases, and 7 bases had no gene match. Per the germline V gene, CDR1 is KGHSH and CDR2 is LQKENI. This CDR3 is 14 amino acids long. CDR3 region: CASFSGQGAGEAFF. DNA for the CDR3: TGTGCCAGCTTTTCGGGACAGGGGGCCGGTGAAGCTTTCTTT.

This clonotype was seen many times. The J gene is TRBJ1-2, the V gene TRBV2; D perhaps matches TRBD1 (6 bases). This CDR3 region has 13 residues. Trimming left V 6 bases short and J 2 bases short, with 10 bases between. From germline, CDR1 is SNHLY and CDR2 FYNNEI. The CDR3 DNA follows: TGTGCCAGCAGGGATACAGGGAACTATGGCTACACCTTC. This codes for CASRDTGNYGYTF.

Concerning this clonotype: At one of its ends the junction is not consistent with the germline gene, which may arise from a read error. This chain links TRBV7-3 with TRBJ2-2; D remains ambiguous. The CDR3 sequence is 14 residues long. The germline V gene encodes CDR1 SGHTA and CDR2 FQGTGA. The CDR3 here is CVSSLSPGIGELFF. CDR3 in DNA: TGTGTCAGCAGCTTATCGCCGGGTATCGGGGAGCTGTTTTTT.

J is TRBJ1-1 and V is TRBV27; D might be TRBD1 (6 bases). Trimming removed 5 bases from V and 0 bases from J, with 13 bases in between. This CDR3 is built from 15 residues. The germline V gene has CDR1 MNHEY and CDR2 SMNVEV (reference sequence). CDR3 DNA sequence: TGTGCCAGCAGTACGGGACAAGGTATGAACACTGAAGCTTTCTTT. It translates to CASSTGQGMNTEAFF.

The chain uses TRBV6-6 and TRBJ2-1, with TRBD2 matching 7 bases. This CDR3 comprises 16 residues. Germline CDR1 reads MNHNY; CDR2 reads SVGAGI (reference sequence). The junction had 16 bases not matched to a gene; V was cut back by 6 bases and J by 8 bases. Here the CDR3 reads CASSPLRSGAAHEQFF. The CDR3 DNA reads as TGTGCCAGCAGCCCCCTCCGCAGCGGGGCGGCCCATGAGCAGTTCTTC.

This clonotype occurred a few times. This chain connects TRBV28 to TRBJ2-1, with unresolved D. Germline CDR1 reads MDHEN; CDR2 reads SYDVKM. The CDR3 is 12 residues long. V shed 1 base and J shed 9 bases, with 7 bases lying between them. This CDR3 is CASSLSPPEQFF. The CDR3 bases are TGTGCCAGCAGTTTATCCCCCCCTGAGCAGTTCTTC.